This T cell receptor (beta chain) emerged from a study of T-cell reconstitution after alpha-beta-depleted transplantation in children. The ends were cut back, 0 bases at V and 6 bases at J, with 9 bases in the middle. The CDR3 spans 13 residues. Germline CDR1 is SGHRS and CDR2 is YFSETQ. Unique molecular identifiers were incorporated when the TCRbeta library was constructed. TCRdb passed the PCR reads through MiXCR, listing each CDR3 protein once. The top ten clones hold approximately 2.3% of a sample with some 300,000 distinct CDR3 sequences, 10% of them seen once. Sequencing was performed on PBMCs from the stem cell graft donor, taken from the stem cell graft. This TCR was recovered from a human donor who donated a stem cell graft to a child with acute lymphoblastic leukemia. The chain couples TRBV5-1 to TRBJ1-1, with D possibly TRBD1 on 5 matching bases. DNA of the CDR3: TGCGCCAGCAGCTTGGTTTCCAGGGCTGAAGCTTTCTTT. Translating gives CASSLVSRAEAFF.